Reported below is one T cell receptor beta chain. Its specificity is not known. This sample was included in a study of monozygotic twins with inflammatory bowel disease. The CDR3 contains 11 residues. The germline V gene has CDR1 DFQATT and CDR2 SNEGSKA (reference sequence). Findings and limits, study-wide: No single strong signal or clonotype associated with IBD was supported.

With the 5' RACE reads reprocessed, TCRdb shows one record per CDR3 protein and no DNA. The listing contains approximately 160,000 distinct CDR3 sequences. The clonotype comes from a human donor with ulcerative colitis or Crohn's disease, or a healthy co-twin of an affected twin (not recorded which). The rearrangement links TRBV20-1 to TRBJ2-7. Sequencing was performed on blood. CDR3 sequence reads: CSASSSYEQYF.